The rows below give T cell receptor beta chains drawn from one sample of a study of blood T cell repertoires in COVID-19. Produced via immunoSEQ multiplex PCR; TCRdb's table is partial and in-frame only. The sample holds roughly 150,000 clones, 84% seen once. Sequenced input: peripheral blood. The receptors derive from a woman aged 45-65 years in a cohort sampled during active or convalescent COVID-19. CDR3s include the opening cysteine and the closing phenylalanine or tryptophan.

j_call | v_call | cdr3_aa
TRBJ2-5 | TRBV7-8 | CASSLRQGRTQYF
TRBJ1-5 | TRBV18 | CASSPLEGNQPQHF
TRBJ1-2 | TRBV19 | CASTPSQWTGLNYGYTF
TRBJ1-5 | TRBV4-1 | CASSQEMSGDGQPQHF
TRBJ2-1 | TRBV6-5 | CASLRGFEQFF
TRBJ2-3 | TRBV4-1 | CASSQVPGGSGTQYF
TRBJ2-1 | TRBV2 | CASSPVVNEQFF
TRBJ2-7 | TRBV7-9 | CASSLGLGGPSYEQYF
TRBJ2-3 | TRBV5-1 | CASSPLAGITDTQYF
TRBJ1-4 | TRBV2 | CASMRGLGEKLFF
TRBJ2-7 | TRBV5-1 | CASSSGTGAYEQYF
TRBJ1-4 | TRBV18 | CASSPGQPATNEKLFF
TRBJ1-1 | TRBV6-1 | CASSEISGQGDTEAFF
TRBJ2-1 | TRBV14 | CASSQDRGAYNEQFF
TRBJ1-6 | TRBV5-1 | CASSPGARGGSPLHF
TRBJ2-1 | TRBV5-1 | CASSEGQGRDEQFF
TRBJ2-5 | TRBV25-1 | CASSESGALEAQYF
TRBJ1-5 | TRBV7-9 | CASSLGDRGGNQPQHF
TRBJ1-2 | TRBV9 | CASSPRLWGDYGYTF
TRBJ2-1 | TRBV5-1 | CASSLRGDFNEQFF
TRBJ2-5 | TRBV12-3/TRBV12-4 | CASRGEETQYF
TRBJ2-1 | TRBV24-1 | CATSDTNREGEQFF
TRBJ2-1 | TRBV4-1 | CASSLTGTGGSNEQFF
TRBJ2-1 | TRBV9 | CASSVTSSGYEQFF
TRBJ1-4 | TRBV19 | CASSTRGRGRNEKLFF
TRBJ1-2 | TRBV5-6 | CASSLRGRQGQNYGYTF
TRBJ1-2 | TRBV12-3/TRBV12-4 | CASSHDRGGGYTF
TRBJ1-2 | TRBV10-3 | CAITSGIGYGYTF
TRBJ2-1 | TRBV29-1 | CSGRLARNYNEQFF
TRBJ2-7 | TRBV7-2 | CASSLETGGYEQYF
TRBJ1-6 | TRBV11-2 | CASSLVGTSHNNSPLHF
TRBJ2-1 | TRBV12-3/TRBV12-4 | CASSLRAAEQFF
TRBJ2-2 | TRBV9 | CASSVQNTGELFF
TRBJ1-1 | TRBV6-1 | CASSDTGNTEAFF
TRBJ1-1 | TRBV3-1/TRBV3-2 | CASSQVPGEAFF
TRBJ2-5 | TRBV6-5 | CASSPGLARETQYF
TRBJ2-2 | TRBV29-1 | CSVPSGGAGSSGELFF
TRBJ2-7 | TRBV12-3/TRBV12-4 | CASRRDTTYEQYF
TRBJ2-7 | TRBV21-1 | CASSGKTGQLYEQYF
TRBJ1-1 | TRBV19 | CASSVGPQVQVEAFF
TRBJ1-2 | TRBV6-5 | CASRDSGTNYGYTF
TRBJ2-5 | TRBV2 | CASSEVGGGETQYF
TRBJ1-4 | TRBV3-1/TRBV3-2 | CASSQDRGAGRRVEKLFF
TRBJ2-1 | TRBV7-9 | CASSLLAAVSYNEQFF
TRBJ1-5 | TRBV4-1 | CASSQLRINQPQHF
TRBJ2-3 | TRBV7-2 | CASSLEASGGAATDTQYF
TRBJ2-5 | TRBV6-5 | CASRGQGGMETQYF